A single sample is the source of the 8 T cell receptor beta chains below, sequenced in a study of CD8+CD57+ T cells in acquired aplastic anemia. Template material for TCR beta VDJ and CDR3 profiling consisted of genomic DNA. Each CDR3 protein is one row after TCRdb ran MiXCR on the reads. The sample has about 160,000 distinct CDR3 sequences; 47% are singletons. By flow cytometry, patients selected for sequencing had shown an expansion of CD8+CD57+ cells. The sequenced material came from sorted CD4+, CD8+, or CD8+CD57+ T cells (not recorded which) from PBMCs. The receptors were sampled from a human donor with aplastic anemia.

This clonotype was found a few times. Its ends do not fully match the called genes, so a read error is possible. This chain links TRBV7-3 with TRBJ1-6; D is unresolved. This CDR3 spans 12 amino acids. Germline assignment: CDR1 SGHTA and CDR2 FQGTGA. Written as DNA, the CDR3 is TGCGCCAGCAGCTTAGTGCATTCACCCCTCCACTTT. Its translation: CASSLVHSPLHF.

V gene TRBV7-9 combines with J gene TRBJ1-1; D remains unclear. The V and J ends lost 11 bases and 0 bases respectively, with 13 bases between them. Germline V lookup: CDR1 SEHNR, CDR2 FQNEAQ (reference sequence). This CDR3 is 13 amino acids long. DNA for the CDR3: TGTGCCGGAGAAACCGGGATGAACACTGAAGCTTTCTTT. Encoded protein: CAGETGMNTEAFF.

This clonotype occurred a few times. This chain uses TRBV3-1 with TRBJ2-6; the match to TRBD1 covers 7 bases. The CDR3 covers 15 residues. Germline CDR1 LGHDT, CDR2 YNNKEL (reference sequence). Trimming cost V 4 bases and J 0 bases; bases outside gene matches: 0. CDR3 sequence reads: CASSRDSSGANVLTF. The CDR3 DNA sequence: TGTGCCAGCAGCCGGGACAGCTCTGGGGCCAACGTCCTGACTTTC.

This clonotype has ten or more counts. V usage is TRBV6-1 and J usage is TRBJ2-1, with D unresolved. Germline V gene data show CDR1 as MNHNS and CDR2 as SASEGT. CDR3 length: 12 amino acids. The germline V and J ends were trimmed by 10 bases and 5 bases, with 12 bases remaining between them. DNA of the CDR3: TGTGCCATCTTAAACCGGAACAATGAGCAGTTCTTC. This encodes CAILNRNNEQFF.

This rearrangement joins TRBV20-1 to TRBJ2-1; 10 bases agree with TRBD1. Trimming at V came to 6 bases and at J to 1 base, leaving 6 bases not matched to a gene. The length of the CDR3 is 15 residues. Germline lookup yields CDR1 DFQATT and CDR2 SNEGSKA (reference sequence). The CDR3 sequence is CSAVSGQGSYNEQFF. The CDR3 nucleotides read TGCAGTGCCGTATCGGGACAGGGGTCCTACAATGAGCAGTTCTTC.

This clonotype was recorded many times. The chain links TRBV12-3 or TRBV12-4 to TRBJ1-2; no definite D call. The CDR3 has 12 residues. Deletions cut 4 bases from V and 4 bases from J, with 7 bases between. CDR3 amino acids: CASSSTGYGYTF. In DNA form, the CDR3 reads TGTGCCAGCAGTTCGACGGGCTATGGCTACACCTTC.

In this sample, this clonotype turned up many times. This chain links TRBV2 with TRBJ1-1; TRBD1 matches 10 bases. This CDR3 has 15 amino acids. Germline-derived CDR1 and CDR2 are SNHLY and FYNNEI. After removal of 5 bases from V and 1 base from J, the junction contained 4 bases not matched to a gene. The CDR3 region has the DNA TGTGCCAGCAGTCAGGACAGGGGGACGAACACTGAAGCTTTCTTT. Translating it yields CASSQDRGTNTEAFF.

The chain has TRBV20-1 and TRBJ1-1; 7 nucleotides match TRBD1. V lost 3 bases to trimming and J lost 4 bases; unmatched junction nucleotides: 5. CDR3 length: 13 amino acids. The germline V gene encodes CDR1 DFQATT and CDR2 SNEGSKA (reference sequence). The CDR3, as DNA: TGCAGTGCTAGGACAGGGTTAGGCACTGAAGCTTTCTTT. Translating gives CSARTGLGTEAFF.